This T cell receptor beta chain was found in a study of shared clonotypes between healthy human individuals. Whole-study results and caveats: The researchers took only blood, and tissue repertoires probably look different. Estimated richness values were generally larger in naive subsets than in memory subsets.

Germline V gives CDR1 LGHNA, CDR2 YSLEER. This CDR3 has 14 residues. Trimming shortened V by 1 base and J by 4 bases, and 9 bases separated the two germline ends. Note on this clone: The target antigen is unknown.

At a deep level, the assay was run. Per the original data handling: ImmunoSEQ gave junction-only sequences without quality scores, so filtering differed. TCRdb keeps only in-frame clones here, not all; method: immunoSEQ multiplex PCR. V and J calls and clone size are those listed in that table; D and trimming were worked out from the DNA. Of a few million clones listed, 90% to 95% are singletons. The V gene is TRBV4-3, the J gene TRBJ2-3, with a tentative D call TRBD2 (6 bases). The sequence was obtained from a man aged 18 to 30 in good health. The sequenced sample consisted of naive CD4+ T cells sorted from blood. The sample's subset: CD45RA+ positively selected. CDR3 nucleotides: TGCGCCAGCAGCCAAGTGGCGGGGCCAGATACGCAGTATTTT. This encodes CASSQVAGPDTQYF.